This TCR beta chain is from a study of cytomegalovirus exposure and HLA in healthy donors. Study outcomes and limitations: TCR beta chain V- and J-gene trimming was linked, in a later analysis, to a missense variant in DCLRE1C.

The CDR3 contains 17 residues. V was clipped by 4 bases and J by 7 bases; unmatched bases: 12. In germline, CDR1 is MNHEY, CDR2 SMNVEV (reference sequence). The PCR used 60 Vbeta and 13 Jbeta primers. The table came from immunoSEQ multiplex PCR; TCRdb's copy has only in-frame clones and leaves some out. The data hold 150,000 to 200,000 clones, with approximately 70% observed a single time. Comment on this clone: As yet, its antigen is unknown.

The chain joins TRBV27 to TRBJ1-4; TRBD1 matches at 10 bases. The specimen was PBMCs. The source is a man between 40 and 49 years old in good health and CMV-seropositive. The CDR3 spells CASSSRNPGQGFEKLFF. The CDR3 DNA is TGTGCCAGCAGTTCCCGAAACCCGGGACAGGGGTTTGAAAAACTGTTTTTT.